What follows are 24 T cell receptor beta chains derived from one specimen sequenced in a study of control samples from healthy donors and cancer patients. Repertoires were generated with immunoSEQ multiplex PCR, while TCRdb's copy carries only in-frame clones and drops some. Here the sample spans tens of thousands of clones, more than 85% being singletons. What was sequenced was PBMCs. These receptors all come from a man aged 35 to 55 with colorectal cancer.

The chain combines TRBV18 with TRBJ1-1; a possible D gene is TRBD1 (6 bases). Germline V gene sequence: CDR1 KGHSH, CDR2 LQKENI. The V end was cut by 4 bases, the J end by 1 base, with 13 bases between. There are 15 residues in the CDR3. This CDR3 is CASSLTGIGNTEAFF. CDR3 nucleotides: TGTGCCAGCTCACTTACAGGGATTGGGAACACTGAAGCTTTCTTT.

The chain has TRBV19 and TRBJ1-5; D is undetermined. Trimming took off 4 bases at V and 0 bases at J, with 13 bases between the two ends. CDR3 size: 16 residues. The V gene's germline CDR1 is LNHDA and CDR2 SQIVND (reference sequence). The CDR3 sequence is CASSKDGLISNQPQHF. Written as DNA, the CDR3 is TGTGCCAGTAGTAAGGATGGGCTAATTAGCAATCAGCCCCAGCATTTT.

V gene TRBV3-1 (or the pseudogene TRBV3-2) combines with J gene TRBJ2-7, with unresolved D. Germline V gives CDR1 LGHDT, CDR2 YNNKEL (reference sequence). V was trimmed by 5 bases and J by 5 bases, leaving 7 bases between them. The CDR3 is made up of 11 amino acids. The CDR3: CASSYRDEQYF. In nucleotides, the CDR3 is TGTGCCAGCAGCTATCGGGACGAGCAGTACTTC.

The chain employs TRBV6-5 and TRBJ1-6, with no clear D. The V and J ends lost 3 bases and 9 bases respectively, with 6 bases between them. Germline CDR1 is MNHEY and CDR2 is SVGAGI. The CDR3 is 12 residues long. The CDR3 protein is CASSYPGSPLHF. The CDR3, as DNA: TGTGCCAGCAGTTATCCGGGTTCACCCCTCCACTTT.

The rearrangement uses TRBV3-1 (or the pseudogene TRBV3-2) and TRBJ2-5; TRBD1 matches 7 bases. CDR1 LGHDT and CDR2 YNNKEL come from the germline V gene (reference sequence). The V segment lost 1 base and the J segment 4 bases; nucleotides outside the gene matches: 3. The CDR3 loop spans 14 amino acids. CDR3 coding DNA: TGTGCCAGCAGCCAAGCGACAGGGTTAGAGACCCAGTACTTC. It is translated as CASSQATGLETQYF.

The chain employs TRBV3-1 (or the pseudogene TRBV3-2) and TRBJ2-1, with D unresolved. Looked up from germline, CDR1 is LGHDT and CDR2 is YNNKEL (reference sequence). This CDR3 region has 13 residues. The V and J ends lost 1 base and 6 bases respectively, with 7 bases between them. The CDR3 is CASSQGGINEQFF. The CDR3 nucleotides read TGTGCCAGCAGCCAAGGTGGGATCAATGAGCAGTTCTTC.

This clone was seen a few times. The chain uses TRBV6-5 and TRBJ2-1; D unclear. The CDR3 has 14 residues. The V end was cut by 6 bases, the J end by 7 bases, with 16 bases between. The germline gives CDR1 MNHEY, CDR2 SVGAGI. This CDR3 is CASRPPAVGNEQFF. The CDR3 nucleotides read TGTGCCAGCAGACCACCCGCGGTCGGGAATGAGCAGTTCTTC.

The chain couples TRBV19 to TRBJ2-7; no firm D call. Germline V gene lookup returns CDR1 LNHDA and CDR2 SQIVND (reference sequence). The V gene lost 5 bases and the J gene lost 0 bases, with 11 bases spanning the gap. This CDR3 spans 14 amino acids. The CDR3 is CASSSSTSSYEQYF. The CDR3 DNA reads as TGTGCCAGTAGTTCCTCGACGAGCTCCTACGAGCAGTACTTC.

The chain has TRBV5-1 and TRBJ1-3; perhaps TRBD1 as D (5 bases). The length of the CDR3 is 17 residues. The ends were cut back, 3 bases at V and 0 bases at J, with 16 bases in the middle. Germline-derived CDR1 and CDR2 are SGHRS and YFSETQ. CDR3 region: CASSSSLGGNSGNTIYF. The CDR3 DNA sequence: TGCGCCAGCAGCTCCTCTCTGGGGGGAAACTCTGGAAACACCATATATTTT.

This clone was observed a single time. CDR3 protein: CASSQEVSGGYNEQFF. In DNA form, the CDR3 reads TGCGCCAGCAGCCAAGAGGTGAGCGGGGGATACAATGAGCAGTTCTTC. V usage is TRBV4-1 and J usage is TRBJ2-1, with 8 bases fitting TRBD2. Germline CDR1 is MGHRA and CDR2 is YSYEKL. This CDR3 is 16 amino acids long. With V trimmed by 0 bases and J by 4 bases, 5 bases remained unmatched.

This clone was seen just once. The V call is TRBV30, the J call TRBJ2-5; D gene ambiguous. CDR3 length: 15 amino acids. Looked up from germline, CDR1 is GTSNPN and CDR2 is SVGIG (reference sequence). Trimming cost V 4 bases and J 5 bases, with 20 bases left between them. CDR3 bases: TGTGCCTGGATGTCCCTGGGTGGAATAATTGAGACCCAGTACTTC. Its translation: CAWMSLGGIIETQYF.

The V call is TRBV6-4, the J call TRBJ1-4; 8 bases align to TRBD1. The CDR3 loop spans 15 amino acids. In germline, CDR1 is MRHNA, CDR2 SNTAGT. The junction had 13 bases not matched to a gene; V was cut back by 8 bases and J by 8 bases. In DNA, the CDR3 is TGTGCCAGCCTCCGGAGATGCAGGGGGCACGAAAAACTGTTTTTT. It yields the protein CASLRRCRGHEKLFF.

J is TRBJ2-1 and V is TRBV5-1; either TRBD1 or TRBD2 may supply D (5 bases each). The CDR3 loop spans 15 amino acids. Looked up from germline, CDR1 is SGHRS and CDR2 is YFSETQ. V lost 6 bases and J lost 4, with 17 bases in between. The CDR3 is CASTPLGTAYNEQFF. The CDR3 region has the DNA TGCGCCAGCACCCCTCTCGGGACCGCTTACAATGAGCAGTTCTTC. Together with reference TRBV5-1 and TRBJ2-1, the CDR3 gives the full variable domain: KAGVTQTPRYLIKTRGQQVTLSCSPISGHRSVSWYQQTPGQGLQFLFEYFSETQRNKGNFPGRFSGRQFSNSRSEMNVSTLELGDSALYLCASTPLGTAYNEQFFGPGTRLTVL.

In its sample, this clone was seen once. V and J are TRBV6-6 and TRBJ1-3; D is ambiguous. The CDR3 sequence is 13 residues long. Germline V CDR1 and CDR2: MNHNY, SVGAGI (reference sequence). The V gene lost 10 bases and the J gene lost 2 bases, with 12 bases spanning the gap. The CDR3 is CAIGSGAGNTIYF. The CDR3, as DNA: TGTGCCATCGGGAGTGGGGCTGGAAACACCATATATTTT.

The chain employs TRBV6-2 or TRBV6-3 and TRBJ2-5; no definite D call. The V gene's germline CDR1 is MNHEY and CDR2 SVGEGT. This CDR3 comprises 15 residues. Trimming pared 0 bases from V and 5 bases from J, leaving 13 bases between. This CDR3 reads CASSYSPSAWETQYF. The CDR3 DNA reads TGTGCCAGCAGTTACTCCCCGAGCGCCTGGGAGACCCAGTACTTC.

V gene TRBV6-5 combines with J gene TRBJ1-3; the D gene is possibly TRBD1 (5 bases). The CDR3 covers 16 residues. V lost 3 bases and J 4 bases, leaving 16 bases between the germline ends. Germline assignment: CDR1 MNHEY and CDR2 SVGAGI. As DNA, the CDR3 is TGTGCCAGCAGTTATACCAGGGCTGTCTCGGGAAACACCATATATTTT. Protein: CASSYTRAVSGNTIYF.

This chain joins TRBV19 and TRBJ2-1; possible D gene TRBD1, 5 bases. In germline, CDR1 is LNHDA, CDR2 SQIVND (reference sequence). The CDR3 is 15 residues long. Trimming cost V 4 bases and J 4 bases, with 14 bases left between them. CDR3 amino acids: CASSRAGPLYNEQFF. CDR3 nucleotide sequence: TGTGCCAGTAGTAGGGCAGGGCCCCTTTACAATGAGCAGTTCTTC. Full variable domain (remainder filled in from reference TRBV19 and TRBJ2-1): DGGITQSPKYLFRKEGQNVTLSCEQNLNHDAMYWYRQDPGQGLRLIYYSQIVNDFQKGDIAEGYSVSREKKESFPLTVTSAQKNPTAFYLCASSRAGPLYNEQFFGPGTRLTVL.

The chain joins TRBV9 to TRBJ2-3; D not resolved. Per the germline V gene, CDR1 is SGDLS and CDR2 is YYNGEE. The CDR3 has 14 amino acids. V was cut by 0 bases and J by 4 bases, with 9 bases left in between. CDR3 region: CASSVVPGSDTQYF. Written as DNA, the CDR3 is TGTGCCAGCAGCGTAGTTCCGGGCTCAGATACGCAGTATTTT. The full variable domain, rest sourced from reference TRBV9 and TRBJ2-3, is DSGVTQTPKHLITATGQRVTLRCSPRSGDLSVYWYQQSLDQGLQFLIQYYNGEERAKGNILERFSAQQFPDLHSELNLSSLELGDSALYFCASSVVPGSDTQYFGPGTRLTVL.

The chain is built from TRBV5-1 and TRBJ2-1; TRBD1 agrees at 8 bases. J was trimmed by 7 bases and V by 2 bases; bases with no gene match: 8. The CDR3 has 15 residues. Germline values: CDR1 SGHRS, CDR2 YFSETQ. CDR3 residues: CASSFQGAAPNEQFF. In nucleotides, the CDR3 is TGCGCCAGCAGCTTTCAGGGGGCCGCCCCAAATGAGCAGTTCTTC.

V gene TRBV18 combines with J gene TRBJ1-6; D perhaps matches TRBD1 (6 bases). Germline V gene data show CDR1 as KGHSH and CDR2 as LQKENI. The CDR3 loop spans 15 amino acids. The ends were cut back, 3 bases at V and 5 bases at J, with 11 bases in the middle. CDR3 sequence reads: CASSPWQGNNSPLHF. DNA for the CDR3: TGTGCCAGCTCACCGTGGCAGGGGAATAATTCACCCCTCCACTTT.

Remarks on this clone: The sample carries other DNA sequences with the same CDR3. The chain joins TRBV10-2 to TRBJ1-5; D ambiguous. The V end lost 0 bases, the J end lost 6 bases, and 9 bases lay between the germline ends. There are 14 residues in the CDR3. Germline V gives CDR1 WSHSY, CDR2 SAAADI. In DNA, the CDR3 is TGCGCCAGCAGTGAGTCGGCCTTAAGTCAGCCCCAGCATTTT. This sequence encodes CASSESALSQPQHF.

The rearrangement joins TRBV4-1 to TRBJ1-1; 7 nucleotides line up with TRBD1. Trimming removed 1 base from V and 7 bases from J; junction bases left unmatched: 9. Germline values: CDR1 MGHRA, CDR2 YSYEKL. The CDR3 runs to 15 residues. Here the CDR3 DNA reads TGCGCCAGCAGCCAAGTTCCCGGGACAGTCAATGAAGCTTTCTTT. This gives the protein CASSQVPGTVNEAFF.

The V gene is TRBV19, the J gene TRBJ2-7; the match to TRBD2 covers 9 bases. CDR3 size: 14 residues. Germline trimming cut 5 bases from V and 2 bases from J; bases unmatched to any gene: 4. From germline, CDR1 is LNHDA and CDR2 SQIVND (reference sequence). For the CDR3, the DNA is TGTGCCAGTAGTCCGGGACTAGCAGCCTACGAGCAGTACTTC. Its translation: CASSPGLAAYEQYF.

The chain couples TRBV18 to TRBJ1-5; 8 positions match TRBD1. Per germline, CDR1 KGHSH and CDR2 LQKENI. Trimming removed 4 bases from V and 5 bases from J; junction bases left unmatched: 1. There are 13 residues in the CDR3. CDR3 amino acids: CASSQGQDQPQHF. CDR3 DNA: TGTGCCAGCTCACAGGGACAGGATCAGCCCCAGCATTTT.